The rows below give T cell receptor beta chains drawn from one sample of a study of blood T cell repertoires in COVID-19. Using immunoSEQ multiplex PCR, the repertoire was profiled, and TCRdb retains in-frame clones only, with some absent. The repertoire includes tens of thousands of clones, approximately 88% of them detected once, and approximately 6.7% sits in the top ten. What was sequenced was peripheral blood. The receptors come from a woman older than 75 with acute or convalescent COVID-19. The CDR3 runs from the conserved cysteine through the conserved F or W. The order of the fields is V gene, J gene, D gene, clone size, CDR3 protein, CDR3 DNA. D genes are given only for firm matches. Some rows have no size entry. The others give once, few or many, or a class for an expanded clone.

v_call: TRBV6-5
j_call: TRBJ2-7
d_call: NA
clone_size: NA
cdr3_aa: CASSRTAATYEQYF
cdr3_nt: TGTGCCAGCAGTAGGACAGCTGCCACCTACGAGCAGTACTTC

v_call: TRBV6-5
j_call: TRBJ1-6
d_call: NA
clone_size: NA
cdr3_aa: CASRGLQGNSPLHF
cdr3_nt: TGTGCCAGCAGGGGACTGCAAGGGAATTCACCCCTCCACTTT

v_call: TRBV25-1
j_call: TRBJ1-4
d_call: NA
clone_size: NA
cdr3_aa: CASSESSNEKLFF
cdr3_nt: TGTGCCAGCAGTGAATCTTCTAATGAAAAACTGTTTTTT

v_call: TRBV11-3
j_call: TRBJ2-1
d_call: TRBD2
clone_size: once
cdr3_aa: CASSPGTSYNEQFF
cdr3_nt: TGTGCCAGCAGTCCCGGGACTAGCTACAATGAGCAGTTCTTC

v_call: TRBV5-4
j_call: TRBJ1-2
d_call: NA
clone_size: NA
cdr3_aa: CASSPDTSNGYTF
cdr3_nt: TGTGCCAGCAGTCCTGACACTTCCAATGGCTACACCTTC

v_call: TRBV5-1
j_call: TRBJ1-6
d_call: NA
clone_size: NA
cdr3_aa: CASSLVGAPLGSPLHF
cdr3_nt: TGCGCCAGCAGCTTGGTTGGGGCACCACTTGGTTCACCCCTCCACTTT

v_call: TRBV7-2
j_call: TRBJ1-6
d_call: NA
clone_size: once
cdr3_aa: CASSLENFRNSPLHF
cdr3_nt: TGTGCCAGCAGCTTAGAGAACTTCAGGAATTCACCCCTCCACTTT

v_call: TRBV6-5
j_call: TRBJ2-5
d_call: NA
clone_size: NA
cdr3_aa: CASRPGGRGTQYF
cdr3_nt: TGTGCCAGCAGACCCGGGGGGCGCGGGACCCAGTACTTC

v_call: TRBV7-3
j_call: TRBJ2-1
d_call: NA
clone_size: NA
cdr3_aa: CASRPGSSPYNEQFF
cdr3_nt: TGTGCCAGCAGGCCTGGGAGTAGCCCCTACAATGAGCAGTTCTTC

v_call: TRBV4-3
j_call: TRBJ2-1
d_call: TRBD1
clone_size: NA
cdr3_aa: CASSQDSQGVNEQFF
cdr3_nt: TGCGCCAGCAGCCAAGATAGTCAGGGGGTTAATGAGCAGTTCTTC

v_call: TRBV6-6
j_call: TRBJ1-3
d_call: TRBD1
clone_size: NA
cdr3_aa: CASSLPSGGSGNTIYF
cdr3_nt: TGTGCCAGCAGTCTCCCGTCAGGGGGCTCCGGAAACACCATATATTTT

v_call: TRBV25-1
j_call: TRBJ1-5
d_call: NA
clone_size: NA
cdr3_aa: CASSDQGGNQPQHF
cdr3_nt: TGTGCCAGCAGTGATCAGGGTGGCAATCAGCCCCAGCATTTT

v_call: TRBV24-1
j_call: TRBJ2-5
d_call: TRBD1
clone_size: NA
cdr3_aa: CATSDPGQGGETQYF
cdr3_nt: TGTGCCACCAGTGATCCGGGACAGGGGGGTGAGACCCAGTACTTC

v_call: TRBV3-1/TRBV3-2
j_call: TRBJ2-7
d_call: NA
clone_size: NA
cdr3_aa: CASSQRGGEQYF
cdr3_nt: TGTGCCAGCAGCCAAAGGGGGGGCGAGCAGTACTTC